This T cell receptor beta chain was profiled in a study of blood T cells in healthy people across ages. The CDR3 extends over 13 amino acids. CDR1 is SGDLS, CDR2 YYNGEE, per germline. V lost 3 bases and J 1 base, leaving 7 bases between the germline ends. Primers used in a second PCR of about 6 to 11 cycles were a sample-barcoded 5' primer and a J-beta primer mix. Each CDR3 protein is one row after TCRdb ran MiXCR on the 5' RACE reads. Seen here are a few hundred thousand distinct CDR3 sequences, 27% observed once, and the top ten hold under 20%. The sequencing input was blood. The receptor was derived from a woman in her 70s in good health. This chain joins TRBV9 and TRBJ2-5; D might be TRBD1 (6 bases). CDR3 nucleotides: TGTGCCAGCAGCGGGGGGCCCCAAGAGACCCAGTACTTC. It specifies CASSGGPQETQYF.